These 14 T cell receptor beta chains originate from one sample sequenced in a study of T cell responses to AZD1222 COVID-19 vaccine. Produced via immunoSEQ multiplex PCR; TCRdb's table is partial and in-frame only. The sample consists of roughly 120,000 clones, 88% of them appearing once. The sample consisted of peripheral blood, taken on day 0 of MenACWY control vaccination. Receptors originate from an adult in good health.

The rearrangement uses TRBV5-1 and TRBJ2-1; TRBD2 matches at 8 bases. Per the germline V gene, CDR1 is SGHRS and CDR2 is YFSETQ. The V and J ends lost 1 base and 7 bases, in that order; junction bases with no gene match: 7. The CDR3 has 15 amino acids. The CDR3 loop is CASSLPPGRANEQFF. Written as DNA, the CDR3 is TGCGCCAGCAGCTTGCCCCCCGGGAGGGCGAATGAGCAGTTCTTC.

V usage is TRBV5-6 and J usage is TRBJ1-2; D gene uncertain. CDR1 is SGHDT, CDR2 YYEEEE, per germline. V was pared by 4 bases and J by 4 bases, with 11 bases between. This CDR3 spans 13 amino acids. In nucleotides, the CDR3 is TGTGCCAGCAGCCCTGGGTCCAGCTATGGCTACACCTTC. It encodes CASSPGSSYGYTF. Based on the CDR3 plus reference TRBV5-6 and TRBJ1-2, the full variable domain is DAGVTQSPTHLIKTRGQQVTLRCSPKSGHDTVSWYQQALGQGPQFIFQYYEEEERQRGNFPDRFSGHQFPNYSSELNVNALLLGDSALYLCASSPGSSYGYTFGSGTRLTVV.

The chain joins TRBV9 to TRBJ1-2; D is undetermined. The CDR3 covers 14 residues. Trimming cost V 3 bases and J 1 base, with 10 bases left between them. The germline gives CDR1 SGDLS, CDR2 YYNGEE. CDR3 bases: TGTGCCAGCAGCGCCCTGGACGGTAACTATGGCTACACCTTC. Its translation: CASSALDGNYGYTF.

CDR3 protein: CASYPRLAGRDTQYF. The CDR3 DNA reads as TGTGCCAGCTACCCACGACTAGCGGGAAGGGATACGCAGTATTTT. This chain joins TRBV28 and TRBJ2-3; 11 nucleotides line up with TRBD2. CDR3 size: 15 residues. J lost 6 bases, V lost 8 bases, and 10 bases had no gene match. The germline gives CDR1 MDHEN, CDR2 SYDVKM.

The chain employs TRBV7-7 and TRBJ1-2, with D possibly matching TRBD1 (5 bases). This CDR3 region has 12 residues. CDR1 and CDR2 from the germline V gene are SSHAT and FNYEAQ (reference sequence). CDR3 amino acids: CAFGTVNYGYTF. The CDR3 bases are TGTGCATTCGGGACGGTGAACTATGGCTACACCTTC.

J is TRBJ2-1 and V is TRBV19; the match to TRBD2 covers 13 bases. Germline CDR1 and CDR2: LNHDA and SQIVND (reference sequence). CDR3 length: 14 residues. The J segment lost 7 bases and the V segment lost 5 bases, leaving 2 bases of the junction unmatched. The CDR3 spells CASSGLAGVNEQFF. CDR3 sequence (DNA): TGTGCCAGTAGTGGACTAGCGGGAGTTAATGAGCAGTTCTTC.

V usage is TRBV10-3 and J usage is TRBJ2-7; 7 bases align to TRBD2. The CDR3 runs to 16 residues. With 0 bases clipped from V and 0 bases from J, the junction kept 5 bases outside the gene matches. The germline gives CDR1 ENHRY, CDR2 SYGVKD. In nucleotides, the CDR3 is TGTGCCATCAGTGAGTCAAGTCTAGCGGCCTCCTACGAGCAGTACTTC. This encodes CAISESSLAASYEQYF.

The chain joins TRBV29-1 to TRBJ2-3; 7 bases are a match to TRBD2. V gave up 4 bases and J gave up 2 bases; unmatched junction bases: 6. Germline V gives CDR1 SQVTM, CDR2 ANQGSEA. The CDR3 length is 14 residues. CDR3 bases: TGCAGCGTTGGGGCTAGCGGATTCACAGATACGCAGTATTTT. Its protein product is CSVGASGFTDTQYF.

This clone was seen just once. The CDR3 sequence: CASRLQGAGELFF. The CDR3 DNA reads as TGTGCCAGCAGATTACAGGGGGCCGGGGAGCTGTTTTTT. The chain couples TRBV13 to TRBJ2-2; the match to TRBD1 covers 8 bases. The V segment lost 6 bases and the J segment 6 bases; nucleotides outside the gene matches: 3. The CDR3 is made up of 13 amino acids. Germline values: CDR1 PRHDT, CDR2 FYEKMQ (reference sequence).

The chain has TRBV5-1 and TRBJ1-2; no definite D call. Per germline, CDR1 SGHRS and CDR2 YFSETQ. Trimming removed 9 bases from V and 8 bases from J, with 20 bases in between. The CDR3 runs to 13 residues. CDR3 sequence reads: CATKGHELGGYTF. In nucleotides, the CDR3 is TGCGCCACCAAGGGCCACGAATTGGGGGGCTACACCTTC.

The CDR3 region has the DNA TGCAGTGCTAATCCGGGACGTGGCTACACCTTC. Translation gives CSANPGRGYTF. The genes are TRBV20-1 and TRBJ1-2; weak D call: TRBD1 (5 bases). CDR1 is DFQATT, CDR2 SNEGSKA, per germline (reference sequence). The V and J ends lost 4 bases and 7 bases respectively, with 10 bases between them. There are 11 residues in the CDR3.

The chain employs TRBV5-6 and TRBJ2-1, with unresolved D. V dropped 0 bases and J dropped 7 bases, with 5 bases sitting between them. CDR1 and CDR2 (germline): SGHDT, YYEEEE. The CDR3 runs 12 residues. This CDR3 reads CASSLDRNEQFF. The CDR3 nucleotides read TGTGCCAGCAGCTTGGATCGAAATGAGCAGTTCTTC. Looking up the rest from reference TRBV5-6 and TRBJ2-1 gives the full variable domain: DAGVTQSPTHLIKTRGQQVTLRCSPKSGHDTVSWYQQALGQGPQFIFQYYEEEERQRGNFPDRFSGHQFPNYSSELNVNALLLGDSALYLCASSLDRNEQFFGPGTRLTVL.

The chain has TRBV18 and TRBJ2-1; 12 positions match TRBD2. The V and J ends lost 3 bases and 3 bases, in that order; junction bases with no gene match: 3. This CDR3 region has 16 residues. Germline assignment: CDR1 KGHSH and CDR2 LQKENI. This chain's CDR3 is CASSPLAGGIYNEQFF. CDR3 DNA sequence: TGTGCCAGCTCACCTCTAGCGGGAGGGATCTACAATGAGCAGTTCTTC.

V and J are TRBV27 and TRBJ2-1; 15 bases agree with TRBD2. The V and J ends lost 9 bases and 3 bases, in that order; junction bases with no gene match: 9. Germline CDR1 reads MNHEY; CDR2 reads SMNVEV (reference sequence). The CDR3 spans 17 residues. The CDR3 coding sequence is TGTGCCAGGGGGACTAGCGGGAGGACGACGTGCTACAATGAGCAGTTCTTC. It translates to CARGTSGRTTCYNEQFF.